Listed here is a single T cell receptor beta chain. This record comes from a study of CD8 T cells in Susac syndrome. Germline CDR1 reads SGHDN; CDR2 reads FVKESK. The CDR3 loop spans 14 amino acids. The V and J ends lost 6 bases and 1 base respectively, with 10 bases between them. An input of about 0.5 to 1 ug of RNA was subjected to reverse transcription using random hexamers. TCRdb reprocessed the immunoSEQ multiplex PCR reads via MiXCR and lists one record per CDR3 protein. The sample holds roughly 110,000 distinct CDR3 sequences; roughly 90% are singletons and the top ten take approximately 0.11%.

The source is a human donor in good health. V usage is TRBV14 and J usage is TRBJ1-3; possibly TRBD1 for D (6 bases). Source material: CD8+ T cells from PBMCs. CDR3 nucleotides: TGTGCCAGCAGTCGCAGGGGTTCTGGAAACACCATATATTTT. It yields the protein CASSRRGSGNTIYF.